What follows describes a single T cell receptor beta chain. It lacks a known antigen. Per-base qualities were not stored, and no clone one base away is much larger. Including the terminal cysteine and phenylalanine, the CDR3 comprises 13 residues. Just CDR3 DNA is preserved here, 39 bases in frame from base 1. V is clipped by 5 bases and J by 4 bases, and the sequence between their germline boundaries is 12 bases long. TCR cDNA was synthesized by 5'RACE template switching, which introduced a universal primer site and unique molecular identifiers. Priming of cDNA synthesis was performed from both the TCR alpha and TCR beta constant segments. Library amplification involved two PCR steps, and the second step added sample barcodes and sequencing adapters. Sequencing of libraries was done on Illumina HiSeq 2500 (2x100 bp) or NovaSeq (2x150 bp). As for how the authors treated the data: Demultiplexing of reads and collapsing into UMI consensus sequences were performed with MIGEC, and V(D)J alignment was carried out with MiXCR. Using edgeR on replicate PBMC samples, clonotypes were called vaccine-responding if FDR was below 0.01 and the log2 fold change was above 5 up to day 15. Each bulk clonotype received a CD4 or CD8 identity based on whether the sequenced CD4 or CD8 repertoire contained that clonotype at higher abundance. Through fastp at Q25 and MiXCR, TCRdb rebuilt clones from the public reads, retaining in-frame beta chains. Here each entry gathers all rows of one CDR3 protein and keeps the most common genes and DNA. The V and J calls were not made by the authors but by TCRdb's processing. The table for this sample lists some 500,000 distinct CDR3 sequences; about 14% of them were counted only once. Together, the top ten hold more than 12% of the sample.

This record belongs to a study of T cells after yellow fever vaccination (dated by TCRdb to about 2019). For the wider study: The SMART-Seq v4 Ultra Low Input RNA kit was used to prepare libraries from fractions with low cell numbers. Bulk TCR alpha and beta repertoires were sequenced longitudinally to track T-cell clones before and after primary and booster YFV17D yellow fever vaccination. Two healthy male donors, one aged 18 to 29 and one aged 30 to 39 years, were included in the cohort. Blood samples were taken at several timepoints before and after primary and secondary immunization, and bulk PBMC replicates and cell subsets were isolated.

The treatment or condition label for this specimen denotes: live attenuated yellow fever vaccine strain. Two biological replicates of bulk PBMCs were collected at each blood-draw timepoint. PBMCs were isolated from peripheral blood using a standard Ficoll-Paque protocol. TriZol was used to extract RNA from bulk PBMCs, CD4 and CD8 fractions, and dextramer-positive and dextramer-negative fractions. The paper as a whole reports these results and caveats: Compared with the primary T-cell response, the secondary T-cell response was faster but weaker, reaching its peak on day 5 rather than on day 15. Because abundant contaminating clonotypes from the bulk population could be contained in FACS-sorted repertoires, computational filtering was required. After the booster, most of the clones that had expanded following primary vaccination were detected again (almost 98% of CD4 and around 90% of CD8), which suggests that memory was broadly maintained. A small fraction of clonotypes appeared in both the CD4 and CD8 compartments, likely as a result of convergent recombination. Because the study included only a couple of donors, the extent to which the findings can be generalized is limited.

This receptor was identified in a man aged 25 to 40 who received the YFV17D yellow fever vaccine. The V and J genes are TRBV12-3 or TRBV12-4 and TRBJ2-7; the D gene remains uncertain. Sequenced material: PBMCs, taken on the day of the yellow fever booster vaccination. Here is the DNA: TGTGCCAGCAGTCCCCAGACCGGTTACGAGCAGTACTTC. Its protein reads: CASSPQTGYEQYF.